Below, 8 T cell receptor beta chains from the same sample are listed, as sequenced in a study of CD8+ T cells in alopecia areata. Reverse transcribed after extraction, RNA yielded cDNA as the sequencing template. Method: immunoSEQ multiplex PCR; TCRdb's copy keeps in-frame clones and lacks some. The sample contains 110,000 to 150,000 clones, less than 70% of which appear only once. This sample's treatment: oral pan-JAK inhibitor, 5-10 mg twice daily. The source material was CD8+ T cells sorted from blood, sampled at week 4, from a patient treated with tofacitinib. The receptors were sampled from a human donor with alopecia areata.

This clone was recorded a few times. V usage is TRBV5-6 and J usage is TRBJ2-5; D may correspond to TRBD1 or TRBD2 (5 bases each). The CDR3 covers 15 residues. V gave up 3 bases and J gave up 5 bases, with 17 bases separating them. Germline V gene lookup returns CDR1 SGHDT and CDR2 YYEEEE. The CDR3 region is CASSWTGTGLETQYF. In DNA, the CDR3 is TGTGCCAGCAGCTGGACCGGGACCGGGCTGGAGACCCAGTACTTC. Using reference TRBV5-6 and TRBJ2-5 for the parts outside the CDR3, the full variable domain is DAGVTQSPTHLIKTRGQQVTLRCSPKSGHDTVSWYQQALGQGPQFIFQYYEEEERQRGNFPDRFSGHQFPNYSSELNVNALLLGDSALYLCASSWTGTGLETQYFGPGTRLLVL.

This chain joins TRBV7-9 and TRBJ1-2, with D maybe TRBD1 (5 bases). V shed 4 bases and J shed 6 bases, with 15 bases lying between them. CDR3 length equals 14 residues. Per germline, CDR1 SEHNR and CDR2 FQNEAQ (reference sequence). CDR3 residues: CASSSVWGLDGYTF. The CDR3 DNA sequence: TGTGCCAGCAGCTCCGTTTGGGGACTCGATGGCTACACCTTC.

This chain uses TRBV27 with TRBJ2-7; D is possibly TRBD1 or TRBD2 (6 bases each). V lost 8 bases to trimming and J lost 4 bases, with 18 bases between them. Per the germline V gene, CDR1 is MNHEY and CDR2 is SMNVEV (reference sequence). The CDR3 sequence is 14 residues long. This CDR3 is CASAIRGPEYEQYF. CDR3 nucleotide sequence: TGTGCCAGCGCCATTCGGGGGCCCGAGTACGAGCAGTACTTC.

The chain recombines TRBV6-5 with TRBJ2-2; D is undetermined. CDR3 length: 12 residues. In germline, CDR1 is MNHEY, CDR2 SVGAGI. V was shortened by 6 bases and J by 7 bases, with 9 bases between the two germline ends. The CDR3 sequence is CASSSEDGELFF. The DNA for the CDR3 is TGTGCCAGCAGCTCAGAGGACGGGGAGCTGTTTTTT.

This chain uses TRBV19 with TRBJ2-5, with unresolved D. This CDR3 comprises 14 residues. Germline loops: CDR1 LNHDA, CDR2 SQIVND (reference sequence). Trimming stripped 5 bases from V and 0 bases from J, with 10 bases between. CDR3 loop: CASSDDGYQETQYF. CDR3 nucleotides: TGTGCCAGTAGTGACGACGGTTACCAAGAGACCCAGTACTTC. Looking up the rest from reference TRBV19 and TRBJ2-5 gives the full variable domain: DGGITQSPKYLFRKEGQNVTLSCEQNLNHDAMYWYRQDPGQGLRLIYYSQIVNDFQKGDIAEGYSVSREKKESFPLTVTSAQKNPTAFYLCASSDDGYQETQYFGPGTRLLVL.

This chain joins TRBV7-9 and TRBJ1-1; D uncertain. CDR3 length: 14 amino acids. Trimming took off 4 bases at V and 6 bases at J, with 15 bases between the two ends. Germline V gene lookup returns CDR1 SEHNR and CDR2 FQNEAQ (reference sequence). In nucleotides, the CDR3 is TGTGCCAGCAGCTGGAGAGGGCAGATCCCTGAAGCTTTCTTT. Translation gives CASSWRGQIPEAFF.

As for this clone: This same CDR3 is encoded by further DNA sequences in the sample. The V call is TRBV7-9, the J call TRBJ2-7; no reliable D call. CDR1 is SEHNR, CDR2 FQNEAQ, per germline (reference sequence). The CDR3 totals 12 residues. V was trimmed by 5 bases and J by 2 bases, leaving 7 bases between them. The CDR3 here is CASSVGTYEQYF. DNA for the CDR3: TGTGCCAGCAGCGTGGGGACCTACGAGCAGTACTTC.

V usage is TRBV7-9 and J usage is TRBJ2-2; a possible D gene is TRBD1 (5 bases). V gave up 3 bases and J gave up 5 bases, with 13 bases separating them. The germline gives CDR1 SEHNR, CDR2 FQNEAQ (reference sequence). The CDR3 has 15 residues. CDR3 DNA sequence: TGTGCCAGCAGCTTGAAAGGGGTCGGTACCGGGGAGCTGTTTTTT. As protein: CASSLKGVGTGELFF.